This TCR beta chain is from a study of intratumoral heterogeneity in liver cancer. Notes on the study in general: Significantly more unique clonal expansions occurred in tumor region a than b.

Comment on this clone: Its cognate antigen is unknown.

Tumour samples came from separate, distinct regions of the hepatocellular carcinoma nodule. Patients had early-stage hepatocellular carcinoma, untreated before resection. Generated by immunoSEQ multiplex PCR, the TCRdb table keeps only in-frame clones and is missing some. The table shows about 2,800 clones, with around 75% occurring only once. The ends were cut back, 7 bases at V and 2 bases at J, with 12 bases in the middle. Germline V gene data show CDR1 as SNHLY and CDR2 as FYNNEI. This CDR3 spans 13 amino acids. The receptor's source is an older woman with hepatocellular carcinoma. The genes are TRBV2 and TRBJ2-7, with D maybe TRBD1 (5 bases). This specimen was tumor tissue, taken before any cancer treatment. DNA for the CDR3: TGTGCCAGCAACCAGGGTGAAACCTACGAGCAGTACTTC. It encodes CASNQGETYEQYF. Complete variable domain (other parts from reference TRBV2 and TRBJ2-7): EPEVTQTPSHQVTQMGQEVILRCVPISNHLYFYWYRQILGQKVEFLVSFYNNEISEKSEIFDDQFSVERPDGSNFTLKIRSTKLEDSAMYFCASNQGETYEQYFGPGTRLTVT.